The 28 T cell receptor beta chains below were found in one sample sequenced in a study of blood T cell repertoires in COVID-19. Clones were read by immunoSEQ multiplex PCR, and TCRdb kept only the in-frame ones, dropping some. The sample has under 200,000 clones; about 83% are singletons. Sequenced sample: peripheral blood. These receptors came from a human donor in a cohort sampled during active COVID-19.

This chain joins TRBV11-2 and TRBJ1-2; 8 bases map to TRBD1. V was clipped by 5 bases and J by 5 bases; unmatched bases: 10. The CDR3 runs 15 residues. CDR1 and CDR2 (germline): SGHAT, FQNNGV. For the CDR3, the DNA is TGTGCCAGCAGCCCACGGACAGGGTTCCCATATGGCTACACCTTC. Translated: CASSPRTGFPYGYTF. Full variable domain (remainder filled in from reference TRBV11-2 and TRBJ1-2): EAGVAQSPRYKIIEKRQSVAFWCNPISGHATLYWYQQILGQGPKLLIQFQNNGVVDDSQLPKDRFSAERLKGVDSTLKIQPAKLEDSAVYLCASSPRTGFPYGYTFGSGTRLTVV.

The CDR3 sequence: CASSPGVYGYTF. The DNA for the CDR3 is TGCGCCAGCAGCCCAGGGGTCTATGGCTACACCTTC. The chain combines TRBV5-1 with TRBJ1-2; D may be TRBD1 (6 bases). V lost 4 bases and J 4 bases, leaving 8 bases between the germline ends. This CDR3 is 12 amino acids long. Germline V lookup: CDR1 SGHRS, CDR2 YFSETQ.

The V and J genes are TRBV27 and TRBJ1-6; no reliable D call. This CDR3 is 14 amino acids long. Germline assignment: CDR1 MNHEY and CDR2 SMNVEV (reference sequence). The V and J ends lost 5 bases and 10 bases respectively, with 15 bases between them. The CDR3 spells CASSPGGRESPLHF. DNA of the CDR3: TGTGCCAGCAGTCCCGGAGGAAGGGAATCACCCCTCCACTTT.

The rearrangement joins TRBV7-9 to TRBJ1-3; D perhaps matches TRBD1 (6 bases). The CDR3 contains 17 residues. Trimming took off 0 bases at V and 0 bases at J, with 12 bases between the two ends. Looked up from germline, CDR1 is SEHNR and CDR2 is FQNEAQ (reference sequence). The CDR3 spells CASSLAAGASSGNTIYF. The CDR3 DNA sequence: TGTGCCAGCAGCTTAGCGGCAGGGGCGAGCTCTGGAAACACCATATATTTT.

A single count supports this clone. The chain recombines TRBV6-2 or TRBV6-3 with TRBJ2-1; 16 positions match TRBD2. Trimming removed 5 bases from V and 8 bases from J; junction bases left unmatched: 6. The CDR3 runs 16 residues. Germline CDR1 MNHEY, CDR2 SVGEGT. The CDR3 here is CASSTGTSGGADEQFF. The CDR3 nucleotides read TGTGCCAGCAGTACCGGGACTAGCGGGGGGGCGGATGAGCAGTTCTTC.

The chain couples TRBV7-8 to TRBJ1-2; D is ambiguous. CDR3 length equals 15 residues. V lost 5 bases and J 1 base, leaving 14 bases between the germline ends. Per the germline V gene, CDR1 is SGHVS and CDR2 is FQNEAQ. CDR3 bases: TGTGCCAGCAGCCACACCGTGCGGGGTAACTATGGCTACACCTTC. Its protein product is CASSHTVRGNYGYTF.

V is TRBV13 and J is TRBJ2-7; 8 nucleotides agree with TRBD2. The germline gives CDR1 PRHDT, CDR2 FYEKMQ (reference sequence). The CDR3 contains 15 residues. J lost 7 bases, V lost 4 bases, and 12 bases had no gene match. CDR3 sequence: CASSSMTGGPREQYF. Here the CDR3 DNA reads TGTGCCAGCAGCTCTATGACGGGAGGGCCCCGGGAGCAGTACTTC.

This CDR3 is CATRAGEADTQYF. CDR3 DNA sequence: TGTGCCACCCGAGCGGGAGAGGCGGATACGCAGTATTTT. This rearrangement joins TRBV2 to TRBJ2-3; 8 bases are a match to TRBD2. This CDR3 is 13 amino acids long. Germline V lookup: CDR1 SNHLY, CDR2 FYNNEI. Trimming cost V 10 bases and J 6 bases; bases outside gene matches: 9.

V gene TRBV7-6 combines with J gene TRBJ2-6, with D possibly being TRBD1 (5 bases). Trimming left V 4 bases short and J 4 bases short, with 17 bases between. Germline V gene data show CDR1 as SGHVS and CDR2 as FNYEAQ. The CDR3 contains 17 residues. The CDR3 loop is CASSSHLGPKGANVLTF. The CDR3 DNA sequence: TGTGCCAGCAGCTCACACCTGGGGCCGAAGGGGGCCAACGTCCTGACTTTC.

The chain combines TRBV4-3 with TRBJ2-7; the match to TRBD1 covers 7 bases. The CDR3 loop spans 15 amino acids. Trimming cost V 4 bases and J 2 bases; bases outside gene matches: 8. Per the germline V gene, CDR1 is LGHNA and CDR2 is YSLEER. The chain's CDR3 is CASSRAKTGTYEQYF. The CDR3 nucleotides are TGCGCCAGCAGCCGAGCGAAGACAGGGACCTACGAGCAGTACTTC.

This clone was recorded once. The chain recombines TRBV5-1 with TRBJ1-1; D call uncertain. Germline V CDR1 and CDR2: SGHRS, YFSETQ. CDR3 length: 15 amino acids. V was clipped by 3 bases and J by 3 bases, with 15 bases between them. DNA of the CDR3: TGCGCCAGCAGCTCGGAGGGTCGGAGGGACACTGAAGCTTTCTTT. This codes for CASSSEGRRDTEAFF.

This clone has more than one count but fewer than ten. The chain combines TRBV10-1 with TRBJ2-7; D possibly corresponds to TRBD1 (6 bases). Between the trimmed V and J ends, which lost 0 bases and 7 bases, there was a span of 13 bases. In germline, CDR1 is WNHNN, CDR2 SYGVQD (reference sequence). The CDR3 totals 14 residues. CDR3 sequence: CASSESTGKSEQYF. CDR3 bases: TGCGCCAGCAGTGAGTCCACAGGGAAGAGTGAGCAGTACTTC.

The chain couples TRBV27 to TRBJ1-5; possibly TRBD1 for D (6 bases). The germline gives CDR1 MNHEY, CDR2 SMNVEV (reference sequence). The CDR3 loop spans 15 amino acids. The ends were cut back, 5 bases at V and 3 bases at J, with 14 bases in the middle. The chain's CDR3 is CASSPRTVLNQPQHF. The DNA for the CDR3 is TGTGCCAGCAGTCCCCGGACAGTTCTCAATCAGCCCCAGCATTTT.

The V and J genes are TRBV6-2 or TRBV6-3 and TRBJ2-1; 11 nucleotides align to TRBD2. This CDR3 comprises 15 residues. Germline CDR1 MNHEY, CDR2 SVGEGT. J was trimmed by 4 bases and V by 4 bases; bases with no gene match: 3. The CDR3 DNA reads TGTGCCAGCAGTTTTAGCGGGGGGGCTTACAATGAGCAGTTCTTC. As protein: CASSFSGGAYNEQFF.

V and J are TRBV30 and TRBJ1-4, with TRBD1 identical over 7 bases. CDR3 length equals 18 residues. Unmatched junction bases numbered 23, after V lost 2 bases and J lost 11 bases. Germline-derived CDR1 and CDR2 are GTSNPN and SVGIG (reference sequence). The CDR3 bases are TGTGCCTGGAGTCCTTACCCCACTGACAGGGTTTTAGAACGGAAACTGTTTTTT. It yields the protein CAWSPYPTDRVLERKLFF. Variable domain in full (rest from reference TRBV30 and TRBJ1-4): SQTIHQWPATLVQPVGSPLSLECTVEGTSNPNLYWYRQAAGRGLQLLFYSVGIGQISSEVPQNLSASRPQDRQFILSSKKLLLSDSGFYLCAWSPYPTDRVLERKLFFGSGTQLSVL.

The V gene is TRBV24-1, the J gene TRBJ2-7, with 7 positions matching TRBD2. Germline trimming cut 6 bases from V and 3 bases from J; bases unmatched to any gene: 7. This CDR3 has 14 residues. Germline V gene sequence: CDR1 KGHDR, CDR2 SFDVKD. The CDR3 reads CATSRSGDNYEQYF. CDR3 DNA: TGTGCCACCAGTAGGAGCGGGGATAACTACGAGCAGTACTTC.

The gene calls are TRBV30 and TRBJ1-4, with TRBD1 identical over 9 bases. This CDR3 comprises 17 residues. V dropped 1 base and J dropped 0; count of bases not matched to a gene: 6. Germline CDR1 GTSNPN, CDR2 SVGIG (reference sequence). CDR3 residues: CAWSGRDRASTNEKLFF. DNA of the CDR3: TGTGCCTGGAGTGGCCGGGACAGGGCATCAACTAATGAAAAACTGTTTTTT.

This sequence joins TRBV6-5 and TRBJ2-2; the D is unclear. Per the germline V gene, CDR1 is MNHEY and CDR2 is SVGAGI. CDR3 length: 14 amino acids. Trimming took off 7 bases at V and 4 bases at J, with 13 bases between the two ends. As DNA, the CDR3 is TGTGCCAGCACCAAGACTCCCCCCACCGGGGAGCTGTTTTTT. It specifies CASTKTPPTGELFF.

The rearrangement links TRBV18 to TRBJ1-2, with 9 bases lining up with TRBD1. CDR3 size: 16 residues. The J segment lost 4 bases and the V segment lost 0 bases, leaving 6 bases of the junction unmatched. CDR1 and CDR2 from the germline V gene are KGHSH and LQKENI. The CDR3 here is CASSPPSGQGSYGYTF. CDR3 sequence (DNA): TGTGCCAGCTCACCACCGTCAGGACAGGGGTCCTATGGCTACACCTTC. The variable domain in full, with the rest retrieved from reference TRBV18 and TRBJ1-2, is NAGVMQNPRHLVRRRGQEARLRCSPMKGHSHVYWYRQLPEEGLKFMVYLQKENIIDESGMPKERFSAEFPKEGPSILRIQQVVRGDSAAYFCASSPPSGQGSYGYTFGSGTRLTVV.

This chain connects TRBV5-4 to TRBJ2-3; 13 bases match TRBD2. CDR1 SGHNT and CDR2 YYREEE come from the germline V gene (reference sequence). V was pared by 4 bases and J by 4 bases, with 6 bases of the junction left unmatched. The CDR3 extends over 16 amino acids. CDR3 protein: CASSRGLAGVADTQYF. The CDR3 DNA reads as TGTGCCAGCAGCCGAGGACTAGCGGGGGTTGCAGATACGCAGTATTTT.

This clone has just one count. The gene calls are TRBV11-2 and TRBJ2-7; D gene ambiguous. This CDR3 comprises 13 residues. Per germline, CDR1 SGHAT and CDR2 FQNNGV. Trimming left V 6 bases short and J 7 bases short, with 16 bases between. The CDR3 coding sequence is TGTGCCAGCAGTGTTGACTTGAGTCGGGAGCAGTACTTC. This encodes CASSVDLSREQYF.

This clone was seen just once. The chain employs TRBV5-6 and TRBJ1-1; the match to TRBD1 covers 8 bases. The CDR3 runs 13 residues. The ends lost 3 bases at V and 7 bases at J; junction bases unmatched: 5. Germline V gene lookup returns CDR1 SGHDT and CDR2 YYEEEE. CDR3 sequence reads: CASSSTGVIEAFF. As DNA, the CDR3 is TGTGCCAGCAGCTCGACAGGGGTTATTGAAGCTTTCTTT. The full variable domain, rest sourced from reference TRBV5-6 and TRBJ1-1, is DAGVTQSPTHLIKTRGQQVTLRCSPKSGHDTVSWYQQALGQGPQFIFQYYEEEERQRGNFPDRFSGHQFPNYSSELNVNALLLGDSALYLCASSSTGVIEAFFGQGTRLTVV.

V gene TRBV9 combines with J gene TRBJ2-3; possible D gene TRBD2, 6 bases. The germline V gene encodes CDR1 SGDLS and CDR2 YYNGEE. CDR3 length: 15 amino acids. Trimming pared 7 bases from V and 2 bases from J, leaving 17 bases between. The CDR3 DNA reads TGTGCCAGCGGGAGTTATAGCGGAATCACAGATACGCAGTATTTT. Protein: CASGSYSGITDTQYF.

The CDR3 loop is CARRNTSGRAYEQYF. The CDR3 region has the DNA TGTGCCAGAAGAAATACTAGCGGGAGGGCCTACGAGCAGTACTTC. The chain has TRBV5-3 and TRBJ2-7; 13 bases align to TRBD2. TRBV5-3 is assigned to the ORF class and has an uncertain function. V lost 5 bases, J lost 2 bases, and 4 bases stayed unmatched. The CDR3 covers 15 residues.

The sample holds one count of this clone. The rearrangement joins TRBV5-8 to TRBJ1-1; D ambiguous. This CDR3 comprises 15 residues. Per germline, CDR1 SGHTS and CDR2 YDEGEE. Between the trimmed V and J ends, which lost 0 bases and 0 bases, there was a span of 9 bases. The CDR3: CASSLDLRVNTEAFF. In DNA form, the CDR3 reads TGTGCCAGCAGCTTGGATTTGAGGGTGAACACTGAAGCTTTCTTT.

The chain is built from TRBV28 and TRBJ2-5; no clear D. Germline lookup yields CDR1 MDHEN and CDR2 SYDVKM. The CDR3 covers 14 residues. The V and J ends lost 2 bases and 5 bases respectively, with 12 bases between them. The CDR3 coding sequence is TGTGCCAGCAGTTTAATGGGTAGCTTGGAGACCCAGTACTTC. As protein: CASSLMGSLETQYF.

This rearrangement joins TRBV2 to TRBJ1-5; D is perhaps TRBD1 (6 bases). The CDR3 is made up of 16 amino acids. The germline gives CDR1 SNHLY, CDR2 FYNNEI. The V end lost 0 bases, the J end lost 1 base, and 10 bases lay between the germline ends. The CDR3 DNA reads TGTGCCAGCAGTGAAGCGGGGGCAACGAGCAATCAGCCCCAGCATTTT. Translating it yields CASSEAGATSNQPQHF.

This clone occurred a few times. The rearrangement joins TRBV2 to TRBJ2-7; 9 bases align to TRBD1. The germline V gene encodes CDR1 SNHLY and CDR2 FYNNEI. The J segment lost 2 bases and the V segment lost 4 bases, leaving 6 bases of the junction unmatched. CDR3 length equals 15 residues. The CDR3 sequence: CASSGRTGVTYEQYF. The DNA of the CDR3 is TGTGCCAGCAGTGGTCGGACAGGGGTTACCTACGAGCAGTACTTC.